This T cell receptor beta chain was found in a study of blood T cell repertoires in COVID-19 (dated by TCRdb to the early 2020s). Regarding the research as a whole: Samples covering the acute and convalescent phases of COVID-19 were provided by collaborators in the United States, Italy and Spain. The material from the prospective study consisted of cDNA or gDNA derived from T cells, B-cell-depleted T cells, or PBMCs. Where available, HLA class I and class II types were obtained from metadata supplied by the sample provider rather than from assay-based typing. The dataset comprised deeply sampled blood TCRbeta repertoires from subjects exposed to, actively infected with, or recovered from COVID-19. The samples were drawn from the first 160 participants of the ongoing ImmuneRACE study and from some 1,300 subjects provided by 6 global collaborators. The repertoires were released in a freely available public database meant as a resource for research on the immune response to SARS-CoV-2. Nearly every sample came with metadata listing a de-identified subject ID, COVID-19 status, age in years and sex. Overall results and qualifications from the work: Clinical and demographic metadata were provided uncurated, with the amount varying by source and participant.

One collaborating source in Seattle enrolled patients during active infection and followed them longitudinally through the course of disease. Collaborating institutions collected whole blood in K2EDTA tubes following their own protocols. For TCRbeta analysis, collaborators shipped samples as frozen whole blood, isolated PBMCs, or DNA extracted from either of those sample types. TCRbeta CDR3 regions were amplified from genomic DNA using the immunoSEQ Assay, a bias-controlled multiplex PCR. On the authors' methods: Within the assay, amplification of reference gene primers was used to estimate how many nucleated cells each sample contained. Sequence reads were collapsed and filtered to measure the absolute abundance of every unique TCRbeta CDR3 rearrangement. For each sample, productive Simpson clonality was calculated as the square root of Simpson's diversity index across productive rearrangements. TCRdb holds this immuneACCESS table with in-frame rearrangements only. Some clones are missing; in checked studies, unresolved V genes explain under half, and the rest has no known cause. Clonal size and the V and J genes are those of that table, whereas D and trimming came from the DNA. A total of a few hundred thousand clones appear in this sample, about 86% of them only once. Less than 9% of the sample rests with the top ten.

From the cysteine up to the phenylalanine, the CDR3 has a length of 16 residues. Only CDR3 DNA remains: 48 bases, in frame from the first base. For CDR1 and CDR2, the germline V gene lists LGHNA and YSLEER. The germline V and J ends show losses of 1 base and 2 bases respectively, and no gene match explains 5 bases of the junction. This clone was picked up one time. Its antigen has not been determined. Base qualities are not at hand, and no much larger clone is one base apart. This receptor was taken from a woman aged 60-75 years with COVID-19, enrolled during active disease. Here the chain combines TRBV4-3 and TRBJ1-2; 9 of the junction bases match TRBD1. The sample consisted of peripheral blood. The DNA sequence is as follows: TGCGCCAGCAGCCAAGGACAGGGGGTACTAAACTATGGCTACACCTTC. The translation is CASSQGQGVLNYGYTF.